Following are 10 T cell receptor beta chains from one sample sequenced in a study of blood T cell repertoires in COVID-19. Some clones are missing from TCRdb's copy, which holds only in-frame ones; the method was immunoSEQ multiplex PCR. The sample records more than 60,000 clones, roughly 85% being singletons. What was sequenced was peripheral blood. The source is a human donor in a cohort sampled during active COVID-19.

This chain joins TRBV4-1 and TRBJ1-2, with 8 bases fitting TRBD1. The CDR3 totals 16 residues. Germline-derived CDR1 and CDR2 are MGHRA and YSYEKL. V was pared by 0 bases and J by 4 bases, with 7 bases of the junction left unmatched. The CDR3 protein is CASSQDSTGGRYGYTF. Here the CDR3 DNA reads TGCGCCAGCAGCCAAGATAGTACAGGGGGTCGCTATGGCTACACCTTC.

The chain combines TRBV24-1 with TRBJ2-3, with D unresolved. The CDR3 contains 14 residues. Germline V gene lookup returns CDR1 KGHDR and CDR2 SFDVKD. V lost 7 bases and J lost 0, with 10 bases in between. The CDR3 DNA is TGTGCCACCAGCCGACACCTTAGCACAGATACGCAGTATTTT. It codes for CATSRHLSTDTQYF.

The chain combines TRBV19 with TRBJ1-4, with a possible D match to TRBD1 (6 bases). The CDR3 runs to 14 residues. Germline V gives CDR1 LNHDA, CDR2 SQIVND (reference sequence). The V end lost 10 bases, the J end lost 8 bases, and 20 bases lay between the germline ends. CDR3 protein: CATKDRPAEEKLFF. In DNA, the CDR3 is TGTGCCACTAAAGACAGGCCGGCCGAGGAAAAACTGTTTTTT. Variable domain in full (rest from reference TRBV19 and TRBJ1-4): DGGITQSPKYLFRKEGQNVTLSCEQNLNHDAMYWYRQDPGQGLRLIYYSQIVNDFQKGDIAEGYSVSREKKESFPLTVTSAQKNPTAFYLCATKDRPAEEKLFFGSGTQLSVL.

This chain joins TRBV12-5 and TRBJ1-1; TRBD1 aligns across 11 bases. The V and J ends lost 7 bases and 5 bases, in that order; junction bases with no gene match: 12. There are 16 residues in the CDR3. CDR1 is LGHNT, CDR2 FRNRAP, per germline. The chain's CDR3 is CASVDRGRPNMTEAFF. The CDR3 DNA follows: TGTGCTAGTGTGGACAGGGGGCGCCCTAACATGACTGAAGCTTTCTTT.

In this sample, this clone turned up a few times. The genes are TRBV7-2 and TRBJ1-6, with 7 nucleotides matching TRBD1. The CDR3 runs to 14 residues. J gave up 9 bases and V 5 bases, and 7 bases lay outside the gene matches. Germline CDR1 and CDR2: SGHTA and FQGNSA. In nucleotides, the CDR3 is TGTGCCAGCAGCGATAGACAGGGTGGTTCACCCCTCCACTTT. Its translation is CASSDRQGGSPLHF. Based on the CDR3 plus reference TRBV7-2 and TRBJ1-6, the full variable domain is GAGVSQSPSNKVTEKGKDVELRCDPISGHTALYWYRQSLGQGLEFLIYFQGNSAPDKSGLPSDRFSAERTGGSVSTLTIQRTQQEDSAVYLCASSDRQGGSPLHFGNGTRLTVT.

V gene TRBV29-1 combines with J gene TRBJ1-2; TRBD1 is a possible D gene (5 bases). Germline CDR1 SQVTM, CDR2 ANQGSEA. The CDR3 is 11 residues long. V shed 7 bases and J shed 3 bases, with 9 bases lying between them. DNA for the CDR3: TGCAGCGGGAGGGGTTACTATGGCTACACCTTC. Its protein product is CSGRGYYGYTF.

This chain joins TRBV18 and TRBJ2-7; TRBD1 is a possible D gene (6 bases). The CDR3 runs 14 residues. Per germline, CDR1 KGHSH and CDR2 LQKENI. Trimming took off 3 bases at V and 0 bases at J, with 9 bases between the two ends. The CDR3 loop is CASSPGQSSYEQYF. The CDR3 DNA sequence: TGTGCCAGCTCACCCGGACAGAGCTCCTACGAGCAGTACTTC. The full variable domain, its missing parts supplied by reference TRBV18 and TRBJ2-7, is NAGVMQNPRHLVRRRGQEARLRCSPMKGHSHVYWYRQLPEEGLKFMVYLQKENIIDESGMPKERFSAEFPKEGPSILRIQQVVRGDSAAYFCASSPGQSSYEQYFGPGTRLTVT.

This clone was counted a few times. The CDR3 DNA reads TGTGCCAGCCGGACTAGCGGGGGAAATGAGCAGTTCTTC. Translated: CASRTSGGNEQFF. The chain joins TRBV12-3 or TRBV12-4 to TRBJ2-1; 13 bases fit TRBD2. V was pared by 8 bases and J by 7 bases, with 2 bases of the junction left unmatched. CDR3 length: 13 residues.

The chain joins TRBV6-6 to TRBJ2-5, with D perhaps TRBD2 (7 bases). Trimming stripped 2 bases from V and 4 bases from J, with 14 bases between. Looked up from germline, CDR1 is MNHNY and CDR2 is SVGAGI (reference sequence). This CDR3 spans 15 amino acids. CDR3 nucleotides: TGTGCCAGCAGTTACGGGGAGGGGGGTGGAGAGACCCAGTACTTC. Amino acid sequence: CASSYGEGGGETQYF.

The CDR3, as DNA: TGCGCCAGCAGGCCCGGGGGGGCCAATGAGCAGTTCTTC. It translates to CASRPGGANEQFF. The chain carries TRBV10-2 and TRBJ2-1; 8 bases map to TRBD2. V lost 6 bases and J lost 6; bases outside the gene matches: 4. The length of the CDR3 is 13 residues. Germline V gene lookup returns CDR1 WSHSY and CDR2 SAAADI.